The 20 T cell receptor beta chains below were found in one sample sequenced in a study of blood T cell repertoires in COVID-19. Repertoires were generated with immunoSEQ multiplex PCR, while TCRdb's copy carries only in-frame clones and drops some. The sample records under 250,000 clones, around 90% being singletons. Sequenced input: peripheral blood. These receptor sequences come from a man younger than 40 with COVID-19, enrolled during active disease.

The chain links TRBV4-1 to TRBJ2-2; 10 bases map to TRBD1. Germline-derived CDR1 and CDR2 are MGHRA and YSYEKL. V trimming: 3 bases; J trimming: 5 bases; junction bases outside the gene matches: 6. This CDR3 has 16 amino acids. The CDR3 reads CASSHSRDRGTGELFF. Written as DNA, the CDR3 is TGCGCCAGCAGCCACTCTCGGGACAGGGGAACCGGGGAGCTGTTTTTT.

Only one count was recorded for this clone. The chain is built from TRBV3-1 (or the pseudogene TRBV3-2) and TRBJ2-3, with no clear D. V gave up 0 bases and J gave up 8 bases, with 12 bases separating them. Germline CDR1 and CDR2: LGHDT and YNNKEL (reference sequence). The CDR3 has 14 residues. The CDR3 protein is CASSQDTVYSTQYF. Here the CDR3 DNA reads TGTGCCAGCAGCCAAGATACAGTTTACAGTACGCAGTATTTT.

V is TRBV28 and J is TRBJ1-4; 10 bases map to TRBD1. This CDR3 has 18 amino acids. In germline, CDR1 is MDHEN, CDR2 SYDVKM. The V gene end was trimmed by 1 base and the J gene end by 4 bases; junction bases not matched to a gene: 9. The DNA of the CDR3 is TGTGCCAGCAGTTTATTCACCTTTCGGGACAGGGGTAATGAAAAACTGTTTTTT. Protein product: CASSLFTFRDRGNEKLFF.

The chain recombines TRBV15 with TRBJ2-1; 8 positions agree with TRBD2. The CDR3 spans 13 residues. With V trimmed by 3 bases and J by 10 bases, 5 bases remained unmatched. From germline, CDR1 is LNHNV and CDR2 YYDKDF (reference sequence). The DNA of the CDR3 is TGTGCCACCAGCAGTGGACTAGCCTGGGAGCAGTTCTTC. Protein product: CATSSGLAWEQFF.

The genes are TRBV6-1 and TRBJ2-3; possibly TRBD2 for D (5 bases). This CDR3 spans 13 amino acids. CDR1 and CDR2 (germline): MNHNS, SASEGT. Trimming took off 7 bases at V and 0 bases at J, with 8 bases between the two ends. The DNA for the CDR3 is TGTGCCAGCACCGACTATAGCACAGATACGCAGTATTTT. Translated: CASTDYSTDTQYF.

The CDR3 here is CASSQDGQNTGELFF. CDR3 bases: TGTGCCAGCAGCCAAGACGGACAGAACACCGGGGAGCTGTTTTTT. The chain carries TRBV4-2 and TRBJ2-2; perhaps TRBD1 as D (5 bases). This CDR3 has 15 amino acids. Trimming stripped 0 bases from V and 1 base from J, with 6 bases between. In germline, CDR1 is LGHNA, CDR2 YNFKEQ.

The CDR3: CASSLISDRFNEQFF. CDR3 nucleotides: TGTGCCAGCAGTCTAATAAGCGACAGGTTCAATGAGCAGTTCTTC. The genes are TRBV27 and TRBJ2-1; a possible D gene is TRBD1 (6 bases). Trimming took off 5 bases at V and 6 bases at J, with 17 bases between the two ends. Germline V CDR1 and CDR2: MNHEY, SMNVEV (reference sequence). The CDR3 contains 15 residues.

The rearrangement uses TRBV20-1 and TRBJ1-5; D perhaps matches TRBD1 (6 bases). The CDR3 loop spans 16 amino acids. Germline CDR1 reads DFQATT; CDR2 reads SNEGSKA (reference sequence). V lost 3 bases and J lost 1, with 16 bases in between. CDR3 bases: TGCAGTGCTAGTGCGGGCAGGGGCGCCAGCAATCAGCCCCAGCATTTT. It codes for CSASAGRGASNQPQHF.

The chain is built from TRBV5-1 and TRBJ2-3; the match to TRBD1 covers 9 bases. The germline V gene has CDR1 SGHRS and CDR2 YFSETQ. The CDR3 length is 15 residues. V lost 6 bases, J lost 6 bases, and 11 bases stayed unmatched. The CDR3 is CASTLVGTGQDTQYF. In nucleotides, the CDR3 is TGCGCCAGCACATTGGTGGGGACAGGGCAGGATACGCAGTATTTT. Filled out from reference TRBV5-1 and TRBJ2-3, the complete variable domain reads KAGVTQTPRYLIKTRGQQVTLSCSPISGHRSVSWYQQTPGQGLQFLFEYFSETQRNKGNFPGRFSGRQFSNSRSEMNVSTLELGDSALYLCASTLVGTGQDTQYFGPGTRLTVL.

The chain is built from TRBV5-1 and TRBJ1-4; D not certain. Trimming took off 4 bases at V and 7 bases at J, with 17 bases between the two ends. Germline CDR1 SGHRS, CDR2 YFSETQ. The CDR3 is made up of 15 amino acids. This CDR3 is CASSPSGEVAEKLFF. CDR3 sequence (DNA): TGCGCCAGCAGCCCAAGCGGGGAGGTTGCTGAAAAACTGTTTTTT.

The chain uses TRBV24-1 and TRBJ2-6, with D perhaps TRBD1 (7 bases). CDR3 length: 18 residues. The germline V and J ends were trimmed by 8 bases and 4 bases, with 23 bases remaining between them. Germline-derived CDR1 and CDR2 are KGHDR and SFDVKD. DNA for the CDR3: TGTGCCACCATTCAGGGGGGCAGGGGCGGCTCCGGGGCCAACGTCCTGACTTTC. Its protein product is CATIQGGRGGSGANVLTF.

The chain carries TRBV12-5 and TRBJ2-7; D may be TRBD2 (7 bases). Germline assignment: CDR1 LGHNT and CDR2 FRNRAP. The V end lost 7 bases, the J end lost 0 bases, and 16 bases lay between the germline ends. The CDR3 has 15 residues. CDR3 nucleotides: TGTGCTAGTGCCGGGGGAGGGGGGAGCTCCTACGAGCAGTACTTC. It specifies CASAGGGGSSYEQYF.

The V call is TRBV7-9, the J call TRBJ1-1; 11 bases align to TRBD1. Trimming cost V 4 bases and J 4 bases; bases outside gene matches: 5. Germline-derived CDR1 and CDR2 are SEHNR and FQNEAQ (reference sequence). This CDR3 comprises 15 residues. DNA of the CDR3: TGTGCCAGCAGCTACCGGGACAGGGGGAGCACTGAAGCTTTCTTT. Translation: CASSYRDRGSTEAFF.

This clone was observed once. V usage is TRBV13 and J usage is TRBJ2-7; 12 bases are a match to TRBD1. The germline gives CDR1 PRHDT, CDR2 FYEKMQ (reference sequence). The V and J ends lost 2 bases and 2 bases, in that order; junction bases with no gene match: 7. The CDR3 sequence is 17 residues long. The CDR3 reads CASSLSGTGGDPYEQYF. As DNA, the CDR3 is TGTGCCAGCAGCTTATCCGGGACAGGGGGCGACCCCTACGAGCAGTACTTC.

The count of this clone is one. The chain links TRBV20-1 to TRBJ1-4; D remains ambiguous. The length of the CDR3 is 10 residues. Germline-derived CDR1 and CDR2 are DFQATT and SNEGSKA (reference sequence). Trimming stripped 6 bases from V and 5 bases from J, with 4 bases between. DNA for the CDR3: TGCAGTGCCGAGAATGAAAAACTGTTTTTT. Protein product: CSAENEKLFF.

The CDR3 nucleotides are TGCGCCAGCAGCCCTGGTGGGCATTTTCCGGCTTTCTTT. This gives the protein CASSPGGHFPAFF. The gene calls are TRBV4-1 and TRBJ1-1; D not certain. There are 13 residues in the CDR3. Germline V lookup: CDR1 MGHRA, CDR2 YSYEKL. Trimming removed 4 bases at V and 11 bases at J, with 17 bases between.

This rearrangement joins TRBV6-6 to TRBJ1-5; D is undetermined. The CDR3 runs 16 residues. CDR1 MNHNY and CDR2 SVGAGI come from the germline V gene (reference sequence). Trimming cost V 0 bases and J 15 bases, with 24 bases left between them. CDR3 DNA sequence: TGTGCCAGCAGTTACTCGACGGGCAGAGGGTCCCCCGGTGGGCATTTT. Amino acids: CASSYSTGRGSPGGHF.

The rearrangement uses TRBV7-9 and TRBJ1-2, with TRBD1 identical over 7 bases. The germline gives CDR1 SEHNR, CDR2 FQNEAQ (reference sequence). The trim removed 4 bases at V and 5 bases at J, leaving 10 bases unmatched. CDR3 length: 15 residues. DNA of the CDR3: TGTGCCAGCAGCTCCACCACAGGGGTCGTTTATGGCTACACCTTC. This encodes CASSSTTGVVYGYTF.

The chain uses TRBV15 and TRBJ1-2; weak D call: TRBD1 (6 bases). V lost 5 bases to trimming and J lost 4 bases, with 11 bases between them. Germline V lookup: CDR1 LNHNV, CDR2 YYDKDF (reference sequence). This CDR3 contains 13 residues. CDR3 sequence: CATSVDSLYGYTF. The CDR3 DNA reads as TGTGCCACCAGCGTGGACAGCCTCTATGGCTACACCTTC.

The V gene is TRBV29-1, the J gene TRBJ2-1, with D possibly TRBD1 on 5 matching bases. Germline CDR1 SQVTM, CDR2 ANQGSEA. The germline V and J ends were trimmed by 3 bases and 13 bases, with 16 bases remaining between them. CDR3 length: 12 residues. CDR3 in DNA: TGCAGCGTTGATATCTCAGGGAATCTTCAGTTCTTC. This sequence encodes CSVDISGNLQFF.